The rows below give T cell receptor beta chains drawn from one sample of a study of blood T cell repertoires in COVID-19. The repertoire was sequenced with immunoSEQ multiplex PCR; TCRdb's copy has only in-frame clones and lacks some. The table lists 130,000 to 150,000 clones, about 82% of them singletons. Source material: peripheral blood. The receptor source for this set is a woman in her forties with active or convalescent COVID-19. The CDR3 runs from the conserved cysteine through the conserved F or W. Each record gives: J gene, D gene, clone size, V gene, CDR3 DNA, CDR3 protein. D genes are given only for firm matches. Clone size, where shown, is once, few, many, or a class for clones that have expanded.

>TRBJ2-7|TRBD1|NA|TRBV5-6
TGTGCCAGCAGTTTGCCGGGACAGGGAACCTACGAGCAGTACTTC
CASSLPGQGTYEQYF
>TRBJ1-2|TRBD1|NA|TRBV6-1
TGTGCCAGCAGTGACCCGGGACAGGGACGGGATGGCTACACCTTC
CASSDPGQGRDGYTF
>TRBJ1-1|TRBD1|NA|TRBV11-2
TGTGCCAGCAGCTCAGAAACAGGGGTAGATTGGTGGGACACTGAAGCTTTCTTT
CASSSETGVDWWDTEAFF
>TRBJ2-7|TRBD1|few|TRBV13
TGTGCCAGCAGCTCAGAAGTGTTCGACAGGGGCGAGCAGTACTTC
CASSSEVFDRGEQYF
>TRBJ1-2|NA|NA|TRBV28
TGTGCCAGCATTAACTTTAACTATGGCTACACCTTC
CASINFNYGYTF
>TRBJ1-1|NA|NA|TRBV28
TGTGCCAGCAGTTTATCAGGAAACACTGAAGCTTTCTTT
CASSLSGNTEAFF
>TRBJ2-7|NA|NA|TRBV29-1
TGCAGCGTTACCCGAGGGGGAACACTCCGCTACGAGCAGTACTTC
CSVTRGGTLRYEQYF
>TRBJ2-6|TRBD1|NA|TRBV4-1
TGCGCCAGCAGCTTAGAGCAGGGGGCTGGGGCCAACGTCCTGACTTTC
CASSLEQGAGANVLTF
>TRBJ1-2|NA|NA|TRBV27
TGTGCCAGCAGTCTAGGGGGTAGGGACCTTGCTAACTATGGCTACACCTTC
CASSLGGRDLANYGYTF
>TRBJ2-3|NA|few|TRBV7-9
TGTGCCAGCAGCTTAAACGGAGGGAGAGACACAGATACGCAGTATTTT
CASSLNGGRDTDTQYF
>TRBJ1-3|NA|NA|TRBV4-1
TGCGCCAGCAGCCAAGAGGGGGGTCGCTCTGGAAACACCATATATTTT
CASSQEGGRSGNTIYF
>TRBJ2-4|NA|NA|TRBV7-9
TGTGCCAGCAGCTTAGAAGCCCTATCCAAAAACATTCAGTACTTC
CASSLEALSKNIQYF
>TRBJ2-3|NA|NA|TRBV18
TGTGCCAGCTCACCACCTATTTCCAGAGATACGCAGTATTTT
CASSPPISRDTQYF
>TRBJ2-1|TRBD2|NA|TRBV6-5
TGTGCCAGCAGTTACAGGGGACTAGCGGGAGCGGGGGAGCAGTTCTTC
CASSYRGLAGAGEQFF
>TRBJ1-2|NA|NA|TRBV28
TGTGCCAGCAGTCCGGTCGGGACACCTCGTAGTTGGGATGGCTACACCTTC
CASSPVGTPRSWDGYTF
>TRBJ1-2|NA|few|TRBV2
TGTGCCAGGGAGGGCCTTAACTATGGCTACACCTTC
CAREGLNYGYTF
>TRBJ1-1|NA|NA|TRBV15
TGTGCCACCAGCAGAGTGTGGGGGCAGAACACTGAAGCTTTCTTT
CATSRVWGQNTEAFF
>TRBJ1-5|NA|NA|TRBV19
TGTGCCAGTCACGCGGGCAATCAGCCCCAGCATTTT
CASHAGNQPQHF
>TRBJ2-7|TRBD1|NA|TRBV4-1
TGCGCCAGCAGCCAAGCCTGGACAGGGGGAATCTCCTACGAGCAGTACTTC
CASSQAWTGGISYEQYF
>TRBJ2-5|TRBD2|NA|TRBV7-9
TGTGCCAGCAGCCGTGGGACTAGCGGGGGTGAGACCCAGTACTTC
CASSRGTSGGETQYF
>TRBJ1-3|TRBD1|NA|TRBV11-2
TGTGCCAGCAGCTTCCTGGCTGACAGGGCTCTCTCTGGAAACACCATATATTTT
CASSFLADRALSGNTIYF
>TRBJ2-5|TRBD1|NA|TRBV30
TGTGCCTGGAGTGTAGGGGGCCCGCAAGAGACCCAGTACTTC
CAWSVGGPQETQYF
>TRBJ1-2|NA|NA|TRBV7-9
TGTGCCAGCACCCCACAGGAGACGGATGGCTACACCTTC
CASTPQETDGYTF
>TRBJ2-1|NA|NA|TRBV18
TGTGCCAGCTCACCCTTCAGCTCCTACAATGAGCAGTTCTTC
CASSPFSSYNEQFF
>TRBJ2-3|NA|NA|TRBV6-1
TGTGCCAGCAGTGAAGCGGTGAGGAGCACAGATACGCAGTATTTT
CASSEAVRSTDTQYF
>TRBJ2-7|TRBD1|NA|TRBV7-2
TGTGCCAGCAGCTTATCCGGGGGACAGGGGAAGAACGAGCAGTACTTC
CASSLSGGQGKNEQYF
>TRBJ2-5|NA|NA|TRBV7-9
TGTGCCAGCACCCCACCTTCCAGGTCCCCTCAAGAGACCCAGTACTTC
CASTPPSRSPQETQYF
>TRBJ1-2|NA|NA|TRBV29-1
TGCAGCGTTTACGGGGGAGGAGGTTATGGCTACACCTTC
CSVYGGGGYGYTF
>TRBJ2-2|TRBD1|NA|TRBV5-1
TGCGCCAGCAGCTTGGAGGGACAGACCACCGGGGAGCTGTTTTTT
CASSLEGQTTGELFF
>TRBJ2-2|TRBD1|NA|TRBV4-3
TGCGCCAGCAGCCAAGATTCCCAGGGGGCGTCGAACACCGGGGAGCTGTTTTTT
CASSQDSQGASNTGELFF
>TRBJ2-6|NA|NA|TRBV5-1
TGCGCCAGCAGCGCCACAGCCTCTGGGGCCAACGTCCTGACTTTC
CASSATASGANVLTF
>TRBJ1-2|TRBD1|NA|TRBV10-3
TGTGCCATCAGTGAGTCGATTCAGGGGGCGGATGGCTACACCTTC
CAISESIQGADGYTF
>TRBJ1-5|TRBD1|NA|TRBV29-1
TGCAGCTTCTCATTAGGGACAGGGCAGCCCCAGCATTTT
CSFSLGTGQPQHF
>TRBJ1-1|NA|few|TRBV2
TGTGCCAGCAGGAAGGGGGTGACGGCTTTCTTT
CASRKGVTAFF
>TRBJ2-3|NA|once|TRBV25-1
TGTGCCAGCAGTGAATCGCGGGGATTTGTCTCAGATACGCAGTATTTT
CASSESRGFVSDTQYF
>TRBJ2-7|TRBD1|NA|TRBV28
TGTGCCAGCAGTTTCCGGGACAGGGCCCAGCAGTACTTC
CASSFRDRAQQYF
>TRBJ2-5|TRBD2|NA|TRBV11-2
TGTGCCAGCAGCTTAGTAGGGCTAGCGGAAGAGACCCAGTACTTC
CASSLVGLAEETQYF
>TRBJ2-1|NA|NA|TRBV9
TGTGCCAGCAGCGTAGGAGAGGGTCGCTACAATGAGCAGTTCTTC
CASSVGEGRYNEQFF
>TRBJ2-5|TRBD2|NA|TRBV7-2
TGTGCCAGCAGCTTAACCGGGACTAGCGGGAGGGAGACCCAGTACTTC
CASSLTGTSGRETQYF
>TRBJ1-3|NA|once|TRBV7-8
TGTGCCAGCAGCTTAGTGTATCGGGGCTCTGGAAACACCATATATTTT
CASSLVYRGSGNTIYF
>TRBJ2-7|NA|NA|TRBV6-5
TGTGCCAGCAGCCACCCCAAAGCGTTGGCGCAGTACTTC
CASSHPKALAQYF
>TRBJ2-1|NA|NA|TRBV9
TGTGCCAGCAGCGTAGAGGGGCGGGGAGGTTGGAATGAGCAGTTCTTC
CASSVEGRGGWNEQFF
>TRBJ1-6|NA|few|TRBV10-3
TGTGCCATCAGTGAGCCGAGGTCGGCCAGGGCAAATTCACCCCTCCACTTT
CAISEPRSARANSPLHF
>TRBJ2-1|NA|NA|TRBV6-5
TGTGCCAGCAGCGGCGGCAGCTCCTACAATGAGCAGTTCTTC
CASSGGSSYNEQFF
>TRBJ2-1|TRBD2|NA|TRBV5-4
TGTGCCAGCAGCCGGGGGACTAGCGGGCCTGTGGGGTCCTACAATGAGCAGTTCTTC
CASSRGTSGPVGSYNEQFF
>TRBJ1-6|TRBD1|NA|TRBV10-3
TGTGCCATCAGTGCCCGGACAGGGACGGACTCACCCCTCCACTTT
CAISARTGTDSPLHF
>TRBJ1-4|TRBD1|NA|TRBV5-5
TGTGCCAGCAGCTCGAGGGGGCCGGCTGAAAAACTGTTTTTT
CASSSRGPAEKLFF
>TRBJ2-1|NA|NA|TRBV7-2
TGTGCCAGCAGTACCGGGAGTCCGGAGCAGTTCTTC
CASSTGSPEQFF
>TRBJ1-5|TRBD1|NA|TRBV28
TGTGCCAGCAGTCGAGGACAGGGCGGACAGCCCCAGCATTTT
CASSRGQGGQPQHF
>TRBJ2-5|NA|NA|TRBV18
TGTGCCAGCTCATGGACAGAAGAGACCCAGTACTTC
CASSWTEETQYF
>TRBJ1-4|TRBD1|few|TRBV19
TGTGCCAGTAGTATGCTTGGACAGGGGACTAATGAAAAACTGTTTTTT
CASSMLGQGTNEKLFF
>TRBJ1-4|TRBD1|NA|TRBV2
TGTGCCAGCAGTGCACAGGGGGCAAACGAAAAACTGTTTTTT
CASSAQGANEKLFF
>TRBJ1-1|NA|NA|TRBV5-4
TGTGCCAGCAGCCCGGCCGGGACACCGGGGATGAACACTGAAGCTTTCTTT
CASSPAGTPGMNTEAFF
>TRBJ1-3|NA|NA|TRBV5-4
TGTGCCAGCAGCCCCACAGCCCTCTCTGGAAACACCATATATTTT
CASSPTALSGNTIYF
>TRBJ1-2|TRBD1|NA|TRBV7-8
TGTGCCAGCACCCTAAGCTACACTATCGACAGGGCTTCCTATGGCTACACCTTC
CASTLSYTIDRASYGYTF